One sample yielded the 20 T cell receptor beta chains listed below, sequenced in a study of blood T cell repertoires in COVID-19. Using immunoSEQ multiplex PCR, the repertoire was profiled, and TCRdb retains in-frame clones only, with some absent. The data contain 65,000 to 85,000 clones, roughly nine tenths of them seen just once; the ten biggest clones take up around 8.7%. Sequencing was done on a sample of peripheral blood. Receptor source: a man aged 50-59 years with active COVID-19.

This chain joins TRBV19 and TRBJ1-4; D is unresolved. This CDR3 has 20 amino acids. The germline V gene has CDR1 LNHDA and CDR2 SQIVND (reference sequence). Trimming stripped 4 bases from V and 2 bases from J, with 26 bases between. CDR3 sequence: CASSNLTVVSLRLTNEKLFF. CDR3 bases: TGTGCCAGTAGTAACCTCACTGTCGTCAGTTTGAGGCTCACTAATGAAAAACTGTTTTTT.

The J gene is TRBJ2-7, the V gene TRBV27; no clear D. The V gene's germline CDR1 is MNHEY and CDR2 SMNVEV (reference sequence). CDR3 length: 14 residues. The ends were cut back, 6 bases at V and 2 bases at J, with 14 bases in the middle. CDR3 sequence: CASRVYDAAYEQYF. The CDR3 DNA reads as TGTGCCAGCAGAGTATATGACGCGGCCTACGAGCAGTACTTC.

V and J are TRBV9 and TRBJ2-7; D unclear. V lost 4 bases and J lost 0, with 8 bases in between. The CDR3 is 13 amino acids. Germline-derived CDR1 and CDR2 are SGDLS and YYNGEE. The CDR3 is CASSHDISYEQYF. The CDR3, as DNA: TGTGCCAGCAGCCATGACATCTCCTACGAGCAGTACTTC.

This chain connects TRBV3-1 (or the pseudogene TRBV3-2) to TRBJ1-2, with D uncertain. The germline V gene has CDR1 LGHDT and CDR2 YNNKEL (reference sequence). Trimming cost V 0 bases and J 0 bases, with 8 bases left between them. The CDR3 is 15 residues long. DNA for the CDR3: TGTGCCAGCAGCCAAGAGAGGGTCTCTAACTATGGCTACACCTTC. It is translated as CASSQERVSNYGYTF.

CDR3 nucleotides: TGTGCCAGCAGACCAACAGGGTCGGGGCAAGAGACCCAGTACTTC. It yields the protein CASRPTGSGQETQYF. The V and J genes are TRBV2 and TRBJ2-5, with D maybe TRBD1 (6 bases). CDR1 is SNHLY and CDR2 is FYNNEI in the germline V gene. The CDR3 covers 15 residues. The V gene lost 6 bases and the J gene lost 2 bases, with 16 bases spanning the gap. Based on the CDR3 plus reference TRBV2 and TRBJ2-5, the full variable domain is EPEVTQTPSHQVTQMGQEVILRCVPISNHLYFYWYRQILGQKVEFLVSFYNNEISEKSEIFDDQFSVERPDGSNFTLKIRSTKLEDSAMYFCASRPTGSGQETQYFGPGTRLLVL.

The J gene is TRBJ2-7, the V gene TRBV7-6; 9 positions agree with TRBD1. CDR3 length: 15 amino acids. V gave up 5 bases and J gave up 0 bases; unmatched junction bases: 5. Germline CDR1 SGHVS, CDR2 FNYEAQ. For the CDR3, the DNA is TGTGCCAGCAGCCCCGGGACAGGGACCTCCTACGAGCAGTACTTC. Translation gives CASSPGTGTSYEQYF.

This clone was observed a few times. The chain recombines TRBV2 with TRBJ2-5; D is perhaps TRBD1 (5 bases). CDR3 size: 12 residues. Trimming removed 6 bases at V and 2 bases at J, with 7 bases between. CDR1 is SNHLY and CDR2 is FYNNEI in the germline V gene. The CDR3 reads CASRQGQETQYF. The CDR3 DNA sequence: TGTGCCAGCAGGCAGGGTCAAGAGACCCAGTACTTC.

CDR3 sequence reads: CASSRRRDRACGEQYF. The CDR3 DNA follows: TGTGCCAGCAGCCGTCGGCGGGACAGGGCCTGCGGCGAGCAGTACTTC. The gene calls are TRBV25-1 and TRBJ2-7, with TRBD1 matching 9 bases. CDR1 and CDR2 from the germline V gene are MGHDK and SYGVNS. The CDR3 is 16 residues long. V was clipped by 6 bases and J by 6 bases; unmatched bases: 15.

This clone came up once. The chain has TRBV6-2 or TRBV6-3 and TRBJ2-3; TRBD2 agrees at 10 bases. The CDR3 has 21 amino acids. Per the germline V gene, CDR1 is MNHEY and CDR2 is SVGEGT. The junction had 17 bases not matched to a gene; V was cut back by 2 bases and J by 0 bases. The chain's CDR3 is CASSYLFLASGGLTSTDTQYF. CDR3 DNA: TGTGCCAGCAGTTACCTCTTCCTCGCTAGCGGGGGACTTACTAGCACAGATACGCAGTATTTT.

This chain joins TRBV19 and TRBJ2-7; TRBD1 matches 7 bases. V trimming: 3 bases; J trimming: 2 bases; junction bases outside the gene matches: 4. This CDR3 spans 14 amino acids. Germline assignment: CDR1 LNHDA and CDR2 SQIVND (reference sequence). CDR3 DNA: TGTGCCAGTAGTATTAGCCAGGGGGCCTACGAGCAGTACTTC. Protein: CASSISQGAYEQYF.

The chain joins TRBV3-1 (or the pseudogene TRBV3-2) to TRBJ1-3; no definite D call. V lost 6 bases to trimming and J lost 4 bases, with 4 bases between them. The CDR3 runs 11 residues. Germline CDR1 and CDR2: LGHDT and YNNKEL (reference sequence). In nucleotides, the CDR3 is TGTGCCAGCAGACTCGGAAACACCATATATTTT. Protein sequence: CASRLGNTIYF.

The chain uses TRBV10-1 and TRBJ1-2, with 8 positions matching TRBD1. The CDR3 extends over 13 amino acids. Germline V gene sequence: CDR1 WNHNN, CDR2 SYGVQD (reference sequence). V shed 5 bases and J 4 bases; nucleotides not matched to a gene: 3. In DNA form, the CDR3 reads TGCGCCAGCAGTCAGGGGGCCGGCTATGGCTACACCTTC. Protein sequence: CASSQGAGYGYTF.

The V call is TRBV6-5, the J call TRBJ2-7; D gene uncertain. V was cut by 7 bases and J by 3 bases, with 13 bases left in between. The germline gives CDR1 MNHEY, CDR2 SVGAGI. The CDR3 is 13 residues long. The CDR3 region has the DNA TGTGCCAGCACCCTAGACCGCGGCTACGAGCAGTACTTC. Protein: CASTLDRGYEQYF.

The rearrangement links TRBV11-2 to TRBJ2-1; 9 nucleotides agree with TRBD1. The V and J ends lost 2 bases and 5 bases, in that order; junction bases with no gene match: 10. CDR3 size: 17 residues. The germline gives CDR1 SGHAT, CDR2 FQNNGV. The CDR3 DNA follows: TGTGCCAGCAGCTTACGCCCCCGGGACAGGGTCCACAATGAGCAGTTCTTC. It codes for CASSLRPRDRVHNEQFF. The variable domain in full, with the rest retrieved from reference TRBV11-2 and TRBJ2-1, is EAGVAQSPRYKIIEKRQSVAFWCNPISGHATLYWYQQILGQGPKLLIQFQNNGVVDDSQLPKDRFSAERLKGVDSTLKIQPAKLEDSAVYLCASSLRPRDRVHNEQFFGPGTRLTVL.

This rearrangement joins TRBV7-2 to TRBJ2-1; D ambiguous. V lost 3 bases to trimming and J lost 9 bases, with 3 bases between them. This CDR3 is built from 10 residues. Germline V gene data show CDR1 as SGHTA and CDR2 as FQGNSA. This CDR3 reads CASSFGEQFF. The CDR3 nucleotides are TGTGCCAGCAGCTTCGGTGAGCAGTTCTTC. Drawing the rest from reference TRBV7-2 and TRBJ2-1, the complete variable domain is GAGVSQSPSNKVTEKGKDVELRCDPISGHTALYWYRQSLGQGLEFLIYFQGNSAPDKSGLPSDRFSAERTGGSVSTLTIQRTQQEDSAVYLCASSFGEQFFGPGTRLTVL.

The chain links TRBV7-9 to TRBJ2-7; 10 bases line up with TRBD1. The CDR3 contains 15 residues. After removal of 6 bases from V and 0 bases from J, the junction contained 5 bases not matched to a gene. The germline V gene has CDR1 SEHNR and CDR2 FQNEAQ (reference sequence). CDR3 sequence reads: CASSRGQGVSYEQYF. DNA of the CDR3: TGTGCCAGCAGTCGAGGACAGGGGGTCTCCTACGAGCAGTACTTC.

J is TRBJ2-3 and V is TRBV12-5; possibly TRBD2 for D (6 bases). CDR1 and CDR2 (germline): LGHNT, FRNRAP. CDR3 length: 16 amino acids. Trimming shortened V by 2 bases and J by 4 bases, and 16 bases separated the two germline ends. CDR3 DNA sequence: TGTGCTAGTGGTTTGCGCGTTGGGAGGATACCAGATACGCAGTATTTT. Protein sequence: CASGLRVGRIPDTQYF.

This chain joins TRBV4-1 and TRBJ1-1, with D perhaps matching TRBD1 (5 bases). The germline V and J ends were trimmed by 6 bases and 1 base, with 9 bases remaining between them. This CDR3 spans 13 amino acids. From germline, CDR1 is MGHRA and CDR2 YSYEKL. The CDR3 region has the DNA TGCGCCAGCAGGGCCACAGGGAACACTGAAGCTTTCTTT. Translated, it gives CASRATGNTEAFF.

V and J are TRBV14 and TRBJ2-3, with TRBD2 matching over 10 bases. The trim removed 2 bases at V and 5 bases at J, leaving 4 bases unmatched. Germline V gives CDR1 SGHDN, CDR2 FVKESK. CDR3 length: 15 amino acids. The CDR3 sequence: CASSQIAGGIDTQYF. CDR3 sequence (DNA): TGTGCCAGCAGCCAAATAGCGGGGGGCATAGATACGCAGTATTTT.

The chain uses TRBV29-1 and TRBJ1-2, with D hard to call. This CDR3 has 14 amino acids. V gave up 7 bases and J gave up 2 bases, with 17 bases separating them. Germline V gives CDR1 SQVTM, CDR2 ANQGSEA. CDR3 nucleotides: TGCAGCGCCCTAGGTCCGGGGAGGAACTATGGCTACACCTTC. Translation gives CSALGPGRNYGYTF.